The clone carrying this TCR beta chain was seen a handful of times. Its target is not known. This entry belongs to a study of identical twins. TCRdb reanalysed the 5' RACE reads using MiXCR and keeps one entry per CDR3 protein. The sample carries under 1 million distinct CDR3 sequences, more than 9% recorded once. Study results and limitations: Fewer insertions marked abundant cord blood beta clonotypes; young adult naive trended weakly, memory not at all.

The CDR3 is made up of 16 amino acids. V lost 1 base to trimming and J lost 0 bases; unmatched junction nucleotides: 5. The germline V gene has CDR1 DFQATT and CDR2 SNEGSKA (reference sequence). The sample was also reused in another study, on yellow fever vaccine responses in identical twins.

This chain connects TRBV20-1 to TRBJ2-7, with 11 nucleotides matching TRBD2. Source material: PBMCs. The sequence came from a woman aged 18-29 years in good health. In nucleotides, the CDR3 is TGCAGTGCTAGAGTGCCTAGCGGGGGGTTCTCCTACGAGCAGTACTTC. It is translated as CSARVPSGGFSYEQYF.